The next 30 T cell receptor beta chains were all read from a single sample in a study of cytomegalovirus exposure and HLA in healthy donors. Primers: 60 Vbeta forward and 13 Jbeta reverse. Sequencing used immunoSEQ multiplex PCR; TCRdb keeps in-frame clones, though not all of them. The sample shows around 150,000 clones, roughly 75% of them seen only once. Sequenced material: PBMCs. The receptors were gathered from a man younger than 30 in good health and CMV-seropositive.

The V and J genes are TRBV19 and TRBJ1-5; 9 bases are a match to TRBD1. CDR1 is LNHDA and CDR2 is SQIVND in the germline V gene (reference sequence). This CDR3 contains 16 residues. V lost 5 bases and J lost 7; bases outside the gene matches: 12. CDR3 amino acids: CASSPPGTGRWQPQHF. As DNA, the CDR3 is TGTGCCAGTAGTCCGCCTGGGACAGGGCGTTGGCAGCCCCAGCATTTT.

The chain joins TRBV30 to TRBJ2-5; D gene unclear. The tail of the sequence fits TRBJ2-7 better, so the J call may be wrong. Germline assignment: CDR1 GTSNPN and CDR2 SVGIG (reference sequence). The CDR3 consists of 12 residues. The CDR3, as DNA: TGTGCCTGGGCCTCGCTGTCCTACGAGCAGTACTTC. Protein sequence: CAWASLSYEQYF.

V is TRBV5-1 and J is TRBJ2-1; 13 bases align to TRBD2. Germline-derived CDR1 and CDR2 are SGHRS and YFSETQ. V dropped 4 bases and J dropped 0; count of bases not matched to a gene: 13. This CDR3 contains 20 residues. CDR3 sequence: CASSPAGTSGTIDSYNEQFF. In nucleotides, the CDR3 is TGCGCCAGCAGCCCCGCCGGGACTAGCGGGACTATCGACTCCTACAATGAGCAGTTCTTC.

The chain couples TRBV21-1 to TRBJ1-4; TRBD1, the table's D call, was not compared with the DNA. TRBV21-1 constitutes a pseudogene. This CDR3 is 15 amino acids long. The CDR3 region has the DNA TGTGCCAGCAGCAGAAGGGACAGGGGGGATGAAAAACTGTTTTTT. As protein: CASSRRDRGDEKLFF.

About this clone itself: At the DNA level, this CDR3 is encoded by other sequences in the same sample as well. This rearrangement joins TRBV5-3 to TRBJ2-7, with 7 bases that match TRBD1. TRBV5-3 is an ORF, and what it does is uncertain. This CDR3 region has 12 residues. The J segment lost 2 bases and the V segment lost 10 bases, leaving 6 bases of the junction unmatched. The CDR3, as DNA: TGTGCCTATAAGGGGACAGCCTACGAGCAGTACTTC. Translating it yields CAYKGTAYEQYF.

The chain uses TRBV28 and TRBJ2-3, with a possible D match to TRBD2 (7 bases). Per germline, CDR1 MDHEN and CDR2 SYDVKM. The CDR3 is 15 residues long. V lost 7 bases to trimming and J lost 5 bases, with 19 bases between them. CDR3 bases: TGTGCCAGCAAAGGGGGAGGACTAGAACTAGATACGCAGTATTTT. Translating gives CASKGGGLELDTQYF. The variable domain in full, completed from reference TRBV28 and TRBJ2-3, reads DVKVTQSSRYLVKRTGEKVFLECVQDMDHENMFWYRQDPGLGLRLIYFSYDVKMKEKGDIPEGYSVSREKKERFSLILESASTNQTSMYLCASKGGGLELDTQYFGPGTRLTVL.

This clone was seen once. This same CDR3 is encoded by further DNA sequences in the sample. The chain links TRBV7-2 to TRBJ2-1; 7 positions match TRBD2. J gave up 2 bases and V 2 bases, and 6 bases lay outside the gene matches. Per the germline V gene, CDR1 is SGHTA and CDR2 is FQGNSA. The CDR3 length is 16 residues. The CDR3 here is CASSLSLAEAYNEQFF. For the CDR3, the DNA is TGTGCCAGCAGCTTATCGCTAGCGGAGGCCTACAATGAGCAGTTCTTC.

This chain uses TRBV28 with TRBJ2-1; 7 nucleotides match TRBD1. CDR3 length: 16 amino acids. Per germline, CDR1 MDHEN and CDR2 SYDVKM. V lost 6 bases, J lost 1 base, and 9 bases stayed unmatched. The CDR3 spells CASSHPTGASYNEQFF. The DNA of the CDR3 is TGTGCCAGCAGCCATCCTACAGGGGCTTCCTACAATGAGCAGTTCTTC.

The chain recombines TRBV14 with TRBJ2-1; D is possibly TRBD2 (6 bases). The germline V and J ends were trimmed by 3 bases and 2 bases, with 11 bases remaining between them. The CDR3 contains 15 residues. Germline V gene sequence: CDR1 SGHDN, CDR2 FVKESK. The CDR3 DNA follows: TGTGCCAGCAGCCAGGGACTTCTAGCCTACAATGAGCAGTTCTTC. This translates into CASSQGLLAYNEQFF.

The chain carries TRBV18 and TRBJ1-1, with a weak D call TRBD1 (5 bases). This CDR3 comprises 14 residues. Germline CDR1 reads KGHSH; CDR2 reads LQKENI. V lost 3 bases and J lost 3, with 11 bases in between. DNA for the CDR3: TGTGCCAGCTCACCTCCTGACAGATACACTGAAGCTTTCTTT. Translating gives CASSPPDRYTEAFF.

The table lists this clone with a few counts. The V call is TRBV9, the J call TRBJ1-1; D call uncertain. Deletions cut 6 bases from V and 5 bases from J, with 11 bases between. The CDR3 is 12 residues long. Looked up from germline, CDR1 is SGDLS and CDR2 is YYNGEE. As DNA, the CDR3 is TGTGCCAGCACCCCAGGTGGTACTGAAGCTTTCTTT. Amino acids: CASTPGGTEAFF.

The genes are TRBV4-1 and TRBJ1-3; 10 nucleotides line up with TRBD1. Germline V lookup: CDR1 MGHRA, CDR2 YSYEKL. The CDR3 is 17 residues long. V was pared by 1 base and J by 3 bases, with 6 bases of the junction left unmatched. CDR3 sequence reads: CASSQGPGQGFGNTIYF. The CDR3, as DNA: TGCGCCAGCAGCCAAGGCCCGGGACAGGGGTTTGGAAACACCATATATTTT.

The CDR3 region has the DNA TGTGCCAGCGACCGGGACAGGGCCCACACCTTC. This encodes CASDRDRAHTF. The V gene is TRBV2, the J gene TRBJ1-2; 9 positions agree with TRBD1. V was pared by 8 bases and J by 12 bases, with 7 bases of the junction left unmatched. Germline V gene data show CDR1 as SNHLY and CDR2 as FYNNEI. The CDR3 contains 11 residues.

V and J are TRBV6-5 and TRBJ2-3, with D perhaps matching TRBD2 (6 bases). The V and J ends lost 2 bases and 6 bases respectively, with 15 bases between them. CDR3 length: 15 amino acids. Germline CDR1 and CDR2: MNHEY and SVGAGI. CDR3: CASSYGGLTRDTQYF. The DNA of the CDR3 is TGTGCCAGCAGTTACGGGGGACTGACACGGGATACGCAGTATTTT.

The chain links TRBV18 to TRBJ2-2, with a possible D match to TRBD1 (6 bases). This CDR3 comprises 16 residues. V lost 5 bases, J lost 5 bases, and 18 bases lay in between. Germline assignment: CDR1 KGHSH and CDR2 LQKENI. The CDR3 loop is CASSTWDQGMTGELFF. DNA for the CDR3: TGTGCCAGCTCAACCTGGGACCAGGGGATGACCGGGGAGCTGTTTTTT. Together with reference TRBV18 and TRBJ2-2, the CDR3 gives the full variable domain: NAGVMQNPRHLVRRRGQEARLRCSPMKGHSHVYWYRQLPEEGLKFMVYLQKENIIDESGMPKERFSAEFPKEGPSILRIQQVVRGDSAAYFCASSTWDQGMTGELFFGEGSRLTVL.

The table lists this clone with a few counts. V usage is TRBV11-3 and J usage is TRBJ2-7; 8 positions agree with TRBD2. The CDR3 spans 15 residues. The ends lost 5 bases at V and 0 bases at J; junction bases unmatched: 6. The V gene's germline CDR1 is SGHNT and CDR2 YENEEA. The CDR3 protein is CASSPGGAGSYEQYF. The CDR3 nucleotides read TGTGCCAGCAGCCCGGGGGGGGCAGGCTCCTACGAGCAGTACTTC.

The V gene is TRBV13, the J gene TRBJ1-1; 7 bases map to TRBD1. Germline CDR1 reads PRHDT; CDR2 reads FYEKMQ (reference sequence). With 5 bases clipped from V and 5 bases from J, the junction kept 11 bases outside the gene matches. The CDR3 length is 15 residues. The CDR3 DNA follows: TGTGCCAGCAGCCCCACCGGGACAGCGAAAACTGAAGCTTTCTTT. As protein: CASSPTGTAKTEAFF.

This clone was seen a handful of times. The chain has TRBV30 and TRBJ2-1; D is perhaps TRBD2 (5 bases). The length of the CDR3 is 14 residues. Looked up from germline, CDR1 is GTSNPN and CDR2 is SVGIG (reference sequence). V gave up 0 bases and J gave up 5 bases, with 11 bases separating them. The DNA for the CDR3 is TGTGCCTGGAGTGTAGTGGGTAGCGACAATGAGCAGTTCTTC. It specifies CAWSVVGSDNEQFF.

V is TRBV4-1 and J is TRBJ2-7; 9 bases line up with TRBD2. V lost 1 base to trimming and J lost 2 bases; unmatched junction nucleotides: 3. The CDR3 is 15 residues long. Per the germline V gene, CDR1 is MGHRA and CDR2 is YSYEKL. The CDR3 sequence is CASSQVLAGTYEQYF. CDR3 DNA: TGCGCCAGCAGCCAAGTCCTAGCGGGGACCTACGAGCAGTACTTC.

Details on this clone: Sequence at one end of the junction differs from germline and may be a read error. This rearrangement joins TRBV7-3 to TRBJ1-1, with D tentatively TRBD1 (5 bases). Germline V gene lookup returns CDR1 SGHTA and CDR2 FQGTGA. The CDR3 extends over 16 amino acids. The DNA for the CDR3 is TGTGCCAGCAGTTTAAATCCGACAGCGATGAACACTGAAGCTTTCTTT. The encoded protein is CASSLNPTAMNTEAFF.

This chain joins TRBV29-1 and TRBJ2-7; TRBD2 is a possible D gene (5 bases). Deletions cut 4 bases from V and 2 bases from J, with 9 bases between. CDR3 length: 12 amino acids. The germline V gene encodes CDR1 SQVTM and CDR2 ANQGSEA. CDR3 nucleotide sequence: TGCAGCGTTGGCGGGCACACCTACGAGCAGTACTTC. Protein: CSVGGHTYEQYF.

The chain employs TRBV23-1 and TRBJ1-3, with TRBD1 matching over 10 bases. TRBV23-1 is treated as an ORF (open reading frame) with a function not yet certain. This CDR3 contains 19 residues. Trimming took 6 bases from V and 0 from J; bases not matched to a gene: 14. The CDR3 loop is CASSAGTGDVRDSGNTIYF. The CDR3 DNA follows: TGCGCCAGCAGCGCCGGGACAGGGGACGTCAGGGACTCTGGAAACACCATATATTTT.

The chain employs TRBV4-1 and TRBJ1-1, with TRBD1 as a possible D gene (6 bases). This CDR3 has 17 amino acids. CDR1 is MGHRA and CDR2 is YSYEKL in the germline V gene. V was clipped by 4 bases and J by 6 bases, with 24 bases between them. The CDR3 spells CASSPREGGASFAEAFF. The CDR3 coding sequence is TGCGCCAGCAGCCCAAGGGAGGGGGGCGCTTCGTTCGCTGAAGCTTTCTTT.

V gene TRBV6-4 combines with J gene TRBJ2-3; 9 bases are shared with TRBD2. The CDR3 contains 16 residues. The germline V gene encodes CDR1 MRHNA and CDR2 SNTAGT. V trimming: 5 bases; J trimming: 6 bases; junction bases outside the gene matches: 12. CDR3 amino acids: CASSPQGAGGPDTQYF. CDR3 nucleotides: TGTGCCAGCAGTCCCCAAGGGGCGGGAGGGCCGGATACGCAGTATTTT.

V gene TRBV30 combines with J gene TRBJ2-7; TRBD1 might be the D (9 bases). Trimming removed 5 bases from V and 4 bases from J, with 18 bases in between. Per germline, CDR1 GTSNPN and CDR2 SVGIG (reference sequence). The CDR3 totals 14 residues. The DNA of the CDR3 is TGTGCCTGGGGGGACAGGGCGGGAGGATACGAGCAGTACTTC. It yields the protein CAWGDRAGGYEQYF. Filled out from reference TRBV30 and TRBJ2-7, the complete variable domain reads SQTIHQWPATLVQPVGSPLSLECTVEGTSNPNLYWYRQAAGRGLQLLFYSVGIGQISSEVPQNLSASRPQDRQFILSSKKLLLSDSGFYLCAWGDRAGGYEQYFGPGTRLTVT.

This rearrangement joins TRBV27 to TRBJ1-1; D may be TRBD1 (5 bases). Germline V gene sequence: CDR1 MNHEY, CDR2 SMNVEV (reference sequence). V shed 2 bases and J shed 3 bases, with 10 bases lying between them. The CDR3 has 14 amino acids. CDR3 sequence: CASSLGGTHTEAFF. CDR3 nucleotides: TGTGCCAGCAGTTTAGGAGGGACTCACACTGAAGCTTTCTTT.

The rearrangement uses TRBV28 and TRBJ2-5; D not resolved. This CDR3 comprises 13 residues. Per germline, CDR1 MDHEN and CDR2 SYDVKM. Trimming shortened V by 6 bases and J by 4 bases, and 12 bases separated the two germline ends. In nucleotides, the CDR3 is TGTGCCAGCAGGAAAGGTGGGCGAGAGACCCAGTACTTC. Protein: CASRKGGRETQYF. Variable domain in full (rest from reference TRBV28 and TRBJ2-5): DVKVTQSSRYLVKRTGEKVFLECVQDMDHENMFWYRQDPGLGLRLIYFSYDVKMKEKGDIPEGYSVSREKKERFSLILESASTNQTSMYLCASRKGGRETQYFGPGTRLLVL.

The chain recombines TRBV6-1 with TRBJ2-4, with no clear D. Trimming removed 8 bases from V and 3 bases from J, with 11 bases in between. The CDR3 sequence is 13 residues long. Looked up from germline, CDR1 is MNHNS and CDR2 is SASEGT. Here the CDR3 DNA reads TGTGCCAGCCACGGTGAGGTCAAAAACATTCAGTACTTC. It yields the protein CASHGEVKNIQYF.

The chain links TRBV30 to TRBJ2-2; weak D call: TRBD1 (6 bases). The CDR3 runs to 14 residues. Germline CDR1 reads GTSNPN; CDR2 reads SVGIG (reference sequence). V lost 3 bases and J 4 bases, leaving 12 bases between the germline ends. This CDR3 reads CAWRTQGGTGELFF. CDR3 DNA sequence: TGTGCCTGGAGGACCCAAGGGGGCACCGGGGAGCTGTTTTTT.

The CDR3 reads CASSFARVTETQYF. The CDR3 region has the DNA TGTGCCAGCAGTTTTGCCAGGGTTACGGAGACCCAGTACTTC. The chain uses TRBV28 and TRBJ2-5, with TRBD1 as a possible D gene (5 bases). The length of the CDR3 is 14 residues. Trimming took off 3 bases at V and 5 bases at J, with 13 bases between the two ends. CDR1 and CDR2 from the germline V gene are MDHEN and SYDVKM.